These 16 T cell receptor beta chains came from one sample sequenced in a study of T cell repertoires in cytomegalovirus infection. TCRdb reprocessed the reads via MiXCR and lists one record per CDR3 protein. This sample yields approximately 700,000 distinct CDR3 sequences, of which less than 40% are seen a single time; under 3% belongs to the top ten. The sequenced material came from PBMCs. Every receptor here comes from a human donor in good health (CMV status not recorded). Some clones in this sample may be carry-over from other donors' samples.

The table lists this clonotype with a few counts. The chain recombines TRBV19 with TRBJ2-7; 10 bases are shared with TRBD1. Germline V gene data show CDR1 as LNHDA and CDR2 as SQIVND (reference sequence). This CDR3 has 14 amino acids. V shed 9 bases and J 3 bases; nucleotides not matched to a gene: 8. CDR3 DNA sequence: TGTGCCAGCAGCGCCGGGACAGGGGACTACGAGCAGTACTTC. It translates to CASSAGTGDYEQYF.

A remark on this clonotype: A clone one base away is much larger, so this may be a read error. V and J are TRBV7-2 and TRBJ2-4; unclear D gene. The CDR3 has 13 amino acids. The V end lost 2 bases, the J end lost 12 bases, and 14 bases lay between the germline ends. Germline loops: CDR1 SGHTA, CDR2 FQGNSA. In DNA form, the CDR3 reads TGTGCCAGCAGCTTAAGTGAGCGCGGCAGTCAGTACTTC. Translation gives CASSLSERGSQYF.

This rearrangement joins TRBV11-2 to TRBJ2-1; maybe TRBD2 (6 bases). The CDR3 has 17 residues. Germline V gives CDR1 SGHAT, CDR2 FQNNGV. V was clipped by 9 bases and J by 6 bases, with 27 bases between them. CDR3 sequence reads: CARSQRGWAGTRNEQFF. Written as DNA, the CDR3 is TGTGCCAGAAGCCAAAGGGGATGGGCGGGAACGCGCAATGAGCAGTTCTTC.

Regarding this clonotype: This sequence may be a read error, since a much larger clone differs from it by one base. In this CDR3 the conserved last residue, phenylalanine or tryptophan, is missing, so a read error is likely. The DNA is left out, because the CDR3 cannot be placed on it with certainty; the CDR3 is given as TCRdb lists it. The chain has TRBV7-2 and TRBJ2-7; no DNA check was done on the table's D call, TRBD2. Germline values: CDR1 SGHTA, CDR2 FQGNSA. The CDR3 has 11 amino acids, counting both end residues. The CDR3 loop reads CASKQWEGLYL.

Turning to this clonotype: An end of the junction differs from the germline gene, which may be a read error. The chain is built from TRBV7-2 and TRBJ1-2; D gene unclear. The germline gives CDR1 SGHTA, CDR2 FQGNSA. The CDR3 totals 14 residues. The CDR3 region has the DNA TGTGCCATCAGCTTAGGTTATGGGAGCTATGGCTACACCTTC. Translation: CAISLGYGSYGYTF.

CDR3 coding DNA: TGTGCCAGCAGCCCAAGAGCGTTGTCGAACACTGAAGCTTTCTTT. Its protein is CASSPRALSNTEAFF. The chain carries TRBV7-2 and TRBJ1-1; D is unclear. V lost 5 bases to trimming and J lost 1 base, with 14 bases between them. CDR3 length: 15 amino acids. Germline CDR1 and CDR2: SGHTA and FQGNSA.

The chain recombines TRBV12-3 or TRBV12-4 with TRBJ2-7; the D is unclear. This CDR3 has 13 residues. Trimming pared 7 bases from V and 6 bases from J, leaving 16 bases between. CDR3 sequence: CASTSTGYSEQYF. CDR3 DNA sequence: TGTGCCAGCACCTCTACCGGTTATAGCGAGCAGTACTTC.

This chain uses TRBV10-3 with TRBJ1-2; 7 bases line up with TRBD1. Trimming took 8 bases from V and 5 from J; bases not matched to a gene: 11. The CDR3 totals 14 residues. Per the germline V gene, CDR1 is ENHRY and CDR2 is SYGVKD. The CDR3 loop reads CAIAPDRQAYGYTF. The CDR3 DNA follows: TGTGCCATCGCCCCGGACAGGCAAGCTTATGGCTACACCTTC.

V usage is TRBV7-9 and J usage is TRBJ1-2; D remains unclear. Germline loops: CDR1 SEHNR, CDR2 FQNEAQ (reference sequence). Trimming took off 4 bases at V and 4 bases at J, with 7 bases between the two ends. The length of the CDR3 is 12 residues. The CDR3 protein is CASSYRSYGYTF. CDR3 DNA sequence: TGTGCCAGCAGCTACCGTTCCTATGGCTACACCTTC.

This clonotype was observed a few times. The chain employs TRBV12-3 or TRBV12-4 and TRBJ2-1; 9 nucleotides match TRBD2. The V and J ends lost 7 bases and 5 bases, in that order; junction bases with no gene match: 12. This CDR3 contains 16 residues. The CDR3 nucleotides are TGTGCCAGCATCCGGGAGCGGGGGGTCCTCCACAATGAGCAGTTCTTC. Translation: CASIRERGVLHNEQFF.

This rearrangement joins TRBV20-1 to TRBJ2-7; TRBD1 is a possible D gene (6 bases). The CDR3 is 11 residues long. Deletions cut 6 bases from V and 4 bases from J, with 10 bases between. CDR1 DFQATT and CDR2 SNEGSKA come from the germline V gene (reference sequence). The CDR3 is CSARDIYEQYF. In DNA form, the CDR3 reads TGCAGTGCCCGGGACATTTACGAGCAGTACTTC.

The rearrangement links TRBV7-2 to TRBJ2-2, with D perhaps TRBD1 or TRBD2 (6 bases each). The V end lost 3 bases, the J end lost 0 bases, and 11 bases lay between the germline ends. In germline, CDR1 is SGHTA, CDR2 FQGNSA. The CDR3 loop spans 16 amino acids. CDR3 DNA sequence: TGTGCCAGCAGCTTCGGGGGCCTCGCGAACACCGGGGAGCTGTTTTTT. This codes for CASSFGGLANTGELFF.

This clonotype was found a few times. V gene TRBV5-4 combines with J gene TRBJ2-3, with 12 bases that match TRBD2. Trimming at V came to 5 bases and at J to 4 bases, leaving 14 bases not matched to a gene. The length of the CDR3 is 18 residues. Germline CDR1 reads SGHNT; CDR2 reads YYREEE (reference sequence). CDR3 in amino acids: CASSPTPILAGGSDTQYF. CDR3 sequence (DNA): TGTGCCAGCAGTCCCACGCCAATACTAGCGGGAGGATCAGATACGCAGTATTTT. The full variable domain, completed using reference TRBV5-4 and TRBJ2-3, is ETGVTQSPTHLIKTRGQQVTLRCSSQSGHNTVSWYQQALGQGPQFIFQYYREEENGRGNFPPRFSGLQFPNYSSELNVNALELDDSALYLCASSPTPILAGGSDTQYFGPGTRLTVL.

This clonotype has more than one count but fewer than ten. The chain combines TRBV4-2 with TRBJ2-2; no reliable D call. Germline lookup yields CDR1 LGHNA and CDR2 YNFKEQ. Trimming pared 0 bases from V and 4 bases from J, leaving 3 bases between. This CDR3 has 13 amino acids. The CDR3 here is CASSQDITGELFF. DNA for the CDR3: TGTGCCAGCAGCCAAGATATCACCGGGGAGCTGTTTTTT.

The chain employs TRBV10-3 and TRBJ2-7; D may be TRBD1 (5 bases). Germline V gene lookup returns CDR1 ENHRY and CDR2 SYGVKD. Trimming took off 7 bases at V and 3 bases at J, with 10 bases between the two ends. This CDR3 region has 12 residues. DNA for the CDR3: TGTGCCATCAACGACAGAAACTACGAGCAGTACTTC. Amino acids: CAINDRNYEQYF.

This clonotype appeared a single time. V is TRBV19 and J is TRBJ1-2; 9 bases agree with TRBD1. The germline V gene has CDR1 LNHDA and CDR2 SQIVND (reference sequence). The CDR3 spans 14 residues. The J segment lost 4 bases and the V segment lost 3 bases, leaving 3 bases of the junction unmatched. The CDR3 sequence: CASSIRTGVYGYTF. DNA of the CDR3: TGTGCCAGTAGTATCCGGACAGGGGTCTATGGCTACACCTTC.